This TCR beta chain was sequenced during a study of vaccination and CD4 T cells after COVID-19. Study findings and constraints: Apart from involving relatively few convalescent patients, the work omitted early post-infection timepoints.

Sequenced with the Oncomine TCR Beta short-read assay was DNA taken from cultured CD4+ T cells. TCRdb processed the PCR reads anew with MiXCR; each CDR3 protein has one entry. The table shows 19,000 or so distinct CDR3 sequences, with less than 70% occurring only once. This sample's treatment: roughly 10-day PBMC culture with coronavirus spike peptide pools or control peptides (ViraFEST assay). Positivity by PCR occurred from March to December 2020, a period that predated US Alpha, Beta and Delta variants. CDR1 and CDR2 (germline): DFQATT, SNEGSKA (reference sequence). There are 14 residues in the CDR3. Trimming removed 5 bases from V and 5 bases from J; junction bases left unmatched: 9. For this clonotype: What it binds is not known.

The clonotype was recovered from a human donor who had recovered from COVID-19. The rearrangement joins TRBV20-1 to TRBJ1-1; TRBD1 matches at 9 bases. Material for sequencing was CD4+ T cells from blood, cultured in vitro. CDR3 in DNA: TGCAGTGCTTCGCGGACAGGGGCAGGAACTGAAGCTTTCTTT. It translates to CSASRTGAGTEAFF.